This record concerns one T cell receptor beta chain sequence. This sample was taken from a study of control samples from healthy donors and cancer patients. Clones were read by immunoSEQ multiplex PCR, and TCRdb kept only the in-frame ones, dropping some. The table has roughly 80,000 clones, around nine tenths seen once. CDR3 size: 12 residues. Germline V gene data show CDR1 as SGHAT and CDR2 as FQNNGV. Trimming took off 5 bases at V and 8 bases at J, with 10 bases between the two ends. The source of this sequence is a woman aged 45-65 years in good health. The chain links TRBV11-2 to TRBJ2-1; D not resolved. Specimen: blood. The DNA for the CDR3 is TGTGCCAGCAGCCCAACCCGTGATGAGCAGTTCTTC. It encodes CASSPTRDEQFF.